Following are 28 T cell receptor beta chains from one sample sequenced in a study of T cells after yellow fever vaccination. Using its own MiXCR run on the 5' RACE reads, TCRdb lists one record per CDR3 protein. The sample comprises approximately 330,000 distinct CDR3 sequences, under 15% of which are singletons, and 3% to 4% rests with the top ten. The starting material was CD4+ T cells sorted from PBMCs, obtained 15 days after the yellow fever booster vaccination. All receptors come from a man aged 18 to 30 who received the YFV17D yellow fever vaccine.

J is TRBJ1-3 and V is TRBV6-5; D gene uncertain. CDR1 and CDR2 (germline): MNHEY, SVGAGI. Trimming stripped 10 bases from V and 0 bases from J, with 13 bases between. The CDR3 covers 14 residues. The CDR3 nucleotides read TGTGCCACTAGGCGGGGTTTCTCTGGAAACACCATATATTTT. This gives the protein CATRRGFSGNTIYF.

This clonotype was seen a handful of times. The chain recombines TRBV20-1 with TRBJ1-6, with 7 bases matching TRBD1. Germline CDR1 reads DFQATT; CDR2 reads SNEGSKA (reference sequence). The CDR3 covers 14 residues. The ends lost 1 base at V and 8 bases at J; junction bases unmatched: 5. The CDR3: CSARGGTADSPLHF. Here the CDR3 DNA reads TGCAGTGCTAGAGGGGGGACAGCCGATTCACCCCTCCACTTT.

In its sample, this clonotype was seen many times. CDR3 DNA sequence: TGTGCCAGCAGCTTGGCGGGTACCGAAGAGACCCAGTACTTC. Translating it yields CASSLAGTEETQYF. The J gene is TRBJ2-5, the V gene TRBV5-5; D ambiguous. Germline V gene data show CDR1 as SGHKS and CDR2 as YYEKEE (reference sequence). The CDR3 extends over 14 amino acids. Trimming shortened V by 0 bases and J by 3 bases, and 9 bases separated the two germline ends.

V usage is TRBV7-9 and J usage is TRBJ1-2; D perhaps matches TRBD1 (5 bases). Germline V lookup: CDR1 SEHNR, CDR2 FQNEAQ (reference sequence). The CDR3 is 14 residues long. The V gene lost 5 bases and the J gene lost 5 bases, with 15 bases spanning the gap. This CDR3 is CASSPTMGEYGYTF. The CDR3 DNA reads TGTGCCAGCAGCCCGACGATGGGGGAATATGGCTACACCTTC. Variable domain in full (rest from reference TRBV7-9 and TRBJ1-2): DTGVSQNPRHKITKRGQNVTFRCDPISEHNRLYWYRQTLGQGPEFLTYFQNEAQLEKSRLLSDRFSAERPKGSFSTLEIQRTEQGDSAMYLCASSPTMGEYGYTFGSGTRLTVV.

The chain recombines TRBV7-8 with TRBJ2-5; tentative D call: TRBD2 (6 bases). The CDR3 consists of 17 residues. The germline V gene has CDR1 SGHVS and CDR2 FQNEAQ. V was trimmed by 5 bases and J by 4 bases, leaving 23 bases between them. CDR3 protein: CASSLVYSTRRGETQYF. CDR3 sequence (DNA): TGTGCCAGCAGCCTCGTTTATTCGACTAGGCGCGGAGAGACCCAGTACTTC.

This clonotype has at least ten counts. This chain connects TRBV4-3 to TRBJ1-6; unclear D gene. CDR3 length: 14 residues. Germline values: CDR1 LGHNA, CDR2 YSLEER. Trimming removed 0 bases from V and 9 bases from J, with 9 bases in between. CDR3 amino acids: CASSQDPTFSPLHF. CDR3 DNA sequence: TGCGCCAGCAGCCAAGATCCGACATTTTCACCCCTCCACTTT.

This clonotype was detected ten times or more. The chain carries TRBV6-1 and TRBJ1-1; D uncertain. Germline V gene sequence: CDR1 MNHNS, CDR2 SASEGT. The CDR3 is 13 residues long. V was cut by 5 bases and J by 4 bases, with 11 bases left in between. The CDR3 region has the DNA TGTGCCAGCAGTTCTTTATCCACCACTGAAGCTTTCTTT. It codes for CASSSLSTTEAFF.

This clonotype was found many times. This chain uses TRBV7-9 with TRBJ1-2, with D unresolved. The CDR3 extends over 13 amino acids. From germline, CDR1 is SEHNR and CDR2 FQNEAQ (reference sequence). With 1 base removed from V and 3 bases from J, the gap between germline ends came to 6 bases. This CDR3 reads CASSLGGDYGYTF. For the CDR3, the DNA is TGTGCCAGCAGCTTAGGAGGAGACTATGGCTACACCTTC.

This clonotype was picked up a small number of times. The chain employs TRBV6-2 or TRBV6-3 and TRBJ1-5; 7 nucleotides line up with TRBD1. The V gene end was trimmed by 6 bases and the J gene end by 9 bases; junction bases not matched to a gene: 20. The CDR3 runs 17 residues. The V gene's germline CDR1 is MNHEY and CDR2 SVGEGT. Written as DNA, the CDR3 is TGTGCCAGCAGGGGCGTGACAGGGTTAGGGTCCTACCGGCCCCAGCATTTT. Translated: CASRGVTGLGSYRPQHF.

This clonotype occurred many times. The V gene is TRBV18, the J gene TRBJ1-1; D remains ambiguous. CDR3 length equals 14 residues. V was cut by 2 bases and J by 0 bases, with 7 bases left in between. Per the germline V gene, CDR1 is KGHSH and CDR2 is LQKENI. The CDR3 spells CASSPSGMNTEAFF. The CDR3 DNA sequence: TGTGCCAGCTCACCAAGCGGAATGAACACTGAAGCTTTCTTT.

The V and J genes are TRBV10-3 and TRBJ2-7, with D perhaps TRBD2 (6 bases). V was cut by 3 bases and J by 2 bases, with 11 bases left in between. The CDR3 spans 14 residues. Per the germline V gene, CDR1 is ENHRY and CDR2 is SYGVKD. The CDR3 spells CAISDLGGTYEQYF. The CDR3 DNA reads as TGTGCCATCAGTGATCTCGGGGGAACCTACGAGCAGTACTTC.

This clonotype was counted only a few times. The chain carries TRBV7-9 and TRBJ1-1; D is undetermined. The ends were cut back, 5 bases at V and 7 bases at J, with 17 bases in the middle. This CDR3 is 14 amino acids long. The germline V gene encodes CDR1 SEHNR and CDR2 FQNEAQ (reference sequence). CDR3 protein: CASSQQQGGGEAFF. CDR3 nucleotides: TGTGCCAGCAGCCAACAGCAAGGTGGCGGTGAAGCTTTCTTT.

This clonotype was detected only a few times. The genes are TRBV3-1 and TRBJ1-4; D is uncertain. Germline CDR1 and CDR2: LGHDT and YNNKEL (reference sequence). With 2 bases removed from V and 1 base from J, the gap between germline ends came to 5 bases. The CDR3 loop spans 14 amino acids. The CDR3 bases are TGTGCCAGCAGCCAATCGCTAACTAATGAAAAACTGTTTTTT. It translates to CASSQSLTNEKLFF.

This clonotype has more than one count but fewer than ten. This chain uses TRBV4-3 with TRBJ2-7; 8 positions match TRBD1. Germline loops: CDR1 LGHNA, CDR2 YSLEER. The CDR3 has 13 amino acids. J gave up 5 bases and V 5 bases, and 5 bases lay outside the gene matches. DNA for the CDR3: TGCGCCAGCAGCGCGACAGGGGCCCACGAGCAGTACTTC. This codes for CASSATGAHEQYF.

This clonotype was found a few times. The genes are TRBV6-5 and TRBJ1-2, with 9 bases that match TRBD1. V lost 5 bases and J lost 7; bases outside the gene matches: 14. This CDR3 is built from 16 residues. In germline, CDR1 is MNHEY, CDR2 SVGAGI. The CDR3 is CASSPPWGTGFPGYTF. Written as DNA, the CDR3 is TGTGCCAGCAGTCCGCCTTGGGGGACAGGGTTTCCTGGCTACACCTTC.

J is TRBJ2-5 and V is TRBV3-1; 9 bases match TRBD1. This CDR3 region has 14 residues. CDR1 and CDR2 (germline): LGHDT, YNNKEL (reference sequence). After removal of 2 bases from V and 9 bases from J, the junction contained 7 bases not matched to a gene. The CDR3 DNA reads as TGTGCCAGCAGCCAAACAGGGGGCGCTCCGGCCCAGTACTTC. Its translation is CASSQTGGAPAQYF.

This clonotype was counted only a few times. The chain combines TRBV20-1 with TRBJ1-2, with TRBD1 as a possible D gene (6 bases). The V end was cut by 5 bases, the J end by 0 bases, with 13 bases between. Germline V gene lookup returns CDR1 DFQATT and CDR2 SNEGSKA (reference sequence). CDR3 size: 14 residues. CDR3 coding DNA: TGCAGTGCTGCTTTGGGACACACTAACTATGGCTACACCTTC. It specifies CSAALGHTNYGYTF.

The table lists this clonotype with many counts. V is TRBV7-2 and J is TRBJ1-1; tentative D call: TRBD1 (5 bases). Germline CDR1 and CDR2: SGHTA and FQGNSA. The CDR3 loop spans 14 amino acids. V lost 3 bases and J 4 bases, leaving 12 bases between the germline ends. CDR3 amino acids: CASSFWGVGTEAFF. CDR3 coding DNA: TGTGCCAGCAGCTTCTGGGGGGTTGGCACTGAAGCTTTCTTT.

On this clonotype: Germline is not matched at one junction end, which may reflect a read error. The chain has TRBV11-2 and TRBJ1-1; the D is unclear. Germline loops: CDR1 SGHAT, CDR2 FQNNGV. The CDR3 is 15 residues long. CDR3 loop: CASSRRWSEEHRLSF. CDR3 nucleotide sequence: TGTGCCAGCAGCCGAAGATGGTCGGAGGAGCATCGGTTAAGCTTT.

The sample holds a few counts of this clonotype. V and J are TRBV20-1 and TRBJ2-6, with D unresolved. The CDR3 contains 12 residues. Germline CDR1 DFQATT, CDR2 SNEGSKA (reference sequence). V was pared by 6 bases and J by 5 bases, with 8 bases between. The DNA for the CDR3 is TGCAGTGCCAATACAAGGGCCAACGTCCTGACTTTC. Translating it yields CSANTRANVLTF.

The CDR3 region is CASSSTRGQTQYF. CDR3 sequence (DNA): TGTGCCAGCAGCTCCACCAGGGGGCAGACCCAGTACTTC. The chain is built from TRBV7-2 and TRBJ2-5; TRBD1 matches 8 bases. The CDR3 runs 13 residues. J lost 6 bases, V lost 4 bases, and 4 bases had no gene match. Germline V CDR1 and CDR2: SGHTA, FQGNSA.

The genes are TRBV11-2 and TRBJ1-1; a weak D match, TRBD1 (6 bases). This CDR3 spans 14 amino acids. V lost 6 bases and J 10 bases, leaving 21 bases between the germline ends. Germline CDR1 and CDR2: SGHAT and FQNNGV. The CDR3 coding sequence is TGTGCCAGCAGGGCAGGGGCCCCGGGTTTTCGAGCTTTCTTT. Translating it yields CASRAGAPGFRAFF.

This clonotype has more than one count but fewer than ten. This chain uses TRBV7-2 with TRBJ1-4; maybe TRBD1 (6 bases). This CDR3 region has 13 residues. Germline assignment: CDR1 SGHTA and CDR2 FQGNSA. V was pared by 7 bases and J by 11 bases, with 17 bases between. This CDR3 reads CASTQGFDRKLFF. Written as DNA, the CDR3 is TGTGCCAGCACTCAGGGGTTCGATCGGAAACTGTTTTTT.

This clonotype has a count of ten or more. The chain recombines TRBV5-6 with TRBJ2-5, with a tentative D call TRBD2 (6 bases). The CDR3 has 13 amino acids. V lost 4 bases to trimming and J lost 0 bases, with 7 bases between them. Germline assignment: CDR1 SGHDT and CDR2 YYEEEE. This CDR3 is CASSRDYQETQYF. The CDR3 region has the DNA TGTGCCAGCAGCCGGGACTACCAAGAGACCCAGTACTTC.

This clonotype was counted a few times. V gene TRBV4-3 combines with J gene TRBJ1-2; tentatively, D is TRBD1 (5 bases). Germline CDR1 and CDR2: LGHNA and YSLEER. The CDR3 covers 16 residues. Trimming shortened V by 0 bases and J by 6 bases, and 17 bases separated the two germline ends. The CDR3 sequence is CASSQDRAGPGDGYTF. The CDR3 nucleotides read TGCGCCAGCAGCCAAGATCGGGCGGGACCCGGGGATGGCTACACCTTC.

The gene calls are TRBV11-2 and TRBJ2-1; TRBD2 matches at 7 bases. This CDR3 has 15 amino acids. The trim removed 4 bases at V and 7 bases at J, leaving 10 bases unmatched. Per germline, CDR1 SGHAT and CDR2 FQNNGV. In DNA form, the CDR3 reads TGTGCCAGCAGCTCGGGACTAACCCTGAGGAATGAGCAGTTCTTC. This gives the protein CASSSGLTLRNEQFF.

In its sample, this clonotype was seen a few times. This chain connects TRBV18 to TRBJ1-1; possible D gene TRBD1, 5 bases. This CDR3 has 14 residues. V was pared by 3 bases and J by 6 bases, with 14 bases between. Germline V gene data show CDR1 as KGHSH and CDR2 as LQKENI. CDR3 DNA sequence: TGTGCCAGCTCACCCCAGGGTGGGAGAGCTGAAGCTTTCTTT. It specifies CASSPQGGRAEAFF.

This clonotype showed up just once. The chain has TRBV7-9 and TRBJ2-1; perhaps TRBD2 as D (5 bases). This CDR3 comprises 15 residues. Trimming took 4 bases from V and 2 from J, leaving 12 bases between them. Per germline, CDR1 SEHNR and CDR2 FQNEAQ (reference sequence). CDR3 nucleotide sequence: TGTGCCAGCAGCTCCCGGGGTATCGCCTACAATGAGCAGTTCTTC. This gives the protein CASSSRGIAYNEQFF. Full variable domain (missing parts from reference TRBV7-9 and TRBJ2-1): DTGVSQNPRHKITKRGQNVTFRCDPISEHNRLYWYRQTLGQGPEFLTYFQNEAQLEKSRLLSDRFSAERPKGSFSTLEIQRTEQGDSAMYLCASSSRGIAYNEQFFGPGTRLTVL.